Presented here are 10 T cell receptor beta chains from one specimen sequenced in a study of OX40 agonist ivuxolimab in advanced cancers. Generated by immunoSEQ multiplex PCR, the TCRdb table keeps only in-frame clones and is missing some. The sample holds 60,000 or so clones; roughly 84% are singletons and the top ten take around 25%. The starting material was CD4+ or CD8+ T cells sorted from blood, obtained in a trial of the OX40 agonist ivuxolimab. The receptors come from an adult with an advanced solid tumor such as melanoma, head and neck, liver or kidney cancer.

The V call is TRBV7-6, the J call TRBJ2-5, with 8 bases fitting TRBD1. The CDR3 loop spans 15 amino acids. CDR1 and CDR2 (germline): SGHVS, FNYEAQ. V was clipped by 1 base and J by 3 bases; unmatched bases: 4. This CDR3 reads CASSLGGTGKETQYF. The CDR3 region has the DNA TGTGCCAGCAGCTTAGGGGGGACAGGAAAAGAGACCCAGTACTTC.

This chain connects TRBV4-1 to TRBJ2-4, with 7 bases identical to TRBD2. V shed 0 bases, J shed 3 bases, and the junction held 8 bases outside the gene matches. CDR1 is MGHRA and CDR2 is YSYEKL in the germline V gene. The CDR3 has 17 residues. CDR3 region: CASSQDGGGGGKNIQYF. DNA of the CDR3: TGCGCCAGCAGCCAAGATGGGGGGGGAGGAGGCAAAAACATTCAGTACTTC.

The rearrangement uses TRBV5-4 and TRBJ2-1; 9 nucleotides match TRBD1. The CDR3 is made up of 14 amino acids. Germline loops: CDR1 SGHNT, CDR2 YYREEE (reference sequence). V lost 0 bases and J lost 9; bases outside the gene matches: 4. This CDR3 is CASSLVGTGFEQFF. CDR3 DNA: TGTGCCAGCAGCTTGGTTGGGACAGGGTTTGAGCAGTTCTTC.

V usage is TRBV30 and J usage is TRBJ1-5; D perhaps matches TRBD1 (5 bases). CDR3 length: 15 residues. Trimming removed 2 bases at V and 2 bases at J, with 13 bases between. Germline lookup yields CDR1 GTSNPN and CDR2 SVGIG (reference sequence). CDR3 sequence reads: CAWSRDVLGNQPQHF. DNA of the CDR3: TGTGCCTGGAGTAGGGACGTGCTGGGCAATCAGCCCCAGCATTTT.

This chain links TRBV11-2 with TRBJ1-2; TRBD1 agrees at 7 bases. Germline values: CDR1 SGHAT, CDR2 FQNNGV. This CDR3 has 14 amino acids. Trimming took 5 bases from V and 4 from J; bases not matched to a gene: 7. CDR3 coding DNA: TGTGCCAGCAGCGAATTCGGACAGGTCTATGGCTACACCTTC. This translates into CASSEFGQVYGYTF.

This rearrangement joins TRBV13 to TRBJ2-2, with D unclear. The CDR3 contains 11 residues. Germline V gene data show CDR1 as PRHDT and CDR2 as FYEKMQ (reference sequence). V lost 3 bases and J lost 8, with 4 bases in between. The CDR3 bases are TGTGCCAGCAGCTTCGCGGGGGAGCTGTTTTTT. Its protein is CASSFAGELFF.

The chain couples TRBV19 to TRBJ2-1; 8 bases line up with TRBD2. J gave up 6 bases and V 4 bases, and 8 bases lay outside the gene matches. The CDR3 has 15 amino acids. CDR1 is LNHDA and CDR2 is SQIVND in the germline V gene (reference sequence). CDR3 nucleotide sequence: TGTGCCAGTAGTAGGGGACTAGAATTTGGCAATGAGCAGTTCTTC. It encodes CASSRGLEFGNEQFF.

The rearrangement joins TRBV19 to TRBJ2-3, with 10 nucleotides matching TRBD1. CDR1 and CDR2 (germline): LNHDA, SQIVND (reference sequence). J lost 3 bases, V lost 3 bases, and 6 bases had no gene match. The CDR3 consists of 16 residues. The CDR3 loop is CASSIRRGQGTDTQYF. The CDR3 DNA reads TGTGCCAGTAGTATCCGGAGGGGACAGGGGACAGATACGCAGTATTTT.

In its sample, this clone was seen a few times. V and J are TRBV5-6 and TRBJ2-7; the match to TRBD1 covers 9 bases. The CDR3 is 19 residues long. J lost 0 bases, V lost 0 bases, and 13 bases had no gene match. Germline V CDR1 and CDR2: SGHDT, YYEEEE. This chain's CDR3 is CASSLEWGRQGVSSYEQYF. The CDR3 region has the DNA TGTGCCAGCAGCTTGGAATGGGGGAGACAGGGGGTGAGCTCCTACGAGCAGTACTTC.

V is TRBV30 and J is TRBJ2-2; D call uncertain. This CDR3 is built from 14 residues. V lost 6 bases and J 5 bases, leaving 16 bases between the germline ends. Germline assignment: CDR1 GTSNPN and CDR2 SVGIG (reference sequence). The CDR3 DNA reads as TGTGCCTGTAGGAAGGGTTTCGGGACCGGGGAGCTGTTTTTT. Amino acid sequence: CACRKGFGTGELFF. The full variable domain, completed using reference TRBV30 and TRBJ2-2, is SQTIHQWPATLVQPVGSPLSLECTVEGTSNPNLYWYRQAAGRGLQLLFYSVGIGQISSEVPQNLSASRPQDRQFILSSKKLLLSDSGFYLCACRKGFGTGELFFGEGSRLTVL.